This T cell receptor (beta chain) stems from a study of T cell responses to AZD1222 COVID-19 vaccine. On the study more broadly: Pooled in the analysis were second doses at about 4 or about 12 weeks. Study-wide findings and caveats: Most donors were white British, females outnumbered males, and clonal diversity was possibly underestimated. Spike-specific TCR depth and breadth grew after two AZD1222 doses.

Germline CDR1 is SGHRS and CDR2 is YFSETQ. The CDR3 length is 16 residues. J lost 0 bases, V lost 4 bases, and 4 bases had no gene match. Comment on this clone: Antigen: not known.

TCRdb's table, derived via immunoSEQ multiplex PCR, lists solely in-frame clones and lacks some. The data show more than 95,000 clones, around 80% seen once. The clonotype comes from an adult in good health. The sample was peripheral blood, taken on day 0 of AZD1222 vaccination. The rearrangement links TRBV5-1 to TRBJ2-3, with 11 bases matching TRBD2. CDR3 bases: TGCGCCAGCAGCGAGACTAGCGGGATTAGCACAGATACGCAGTATTTT. Residues: CASSETSGISTDTQYF.